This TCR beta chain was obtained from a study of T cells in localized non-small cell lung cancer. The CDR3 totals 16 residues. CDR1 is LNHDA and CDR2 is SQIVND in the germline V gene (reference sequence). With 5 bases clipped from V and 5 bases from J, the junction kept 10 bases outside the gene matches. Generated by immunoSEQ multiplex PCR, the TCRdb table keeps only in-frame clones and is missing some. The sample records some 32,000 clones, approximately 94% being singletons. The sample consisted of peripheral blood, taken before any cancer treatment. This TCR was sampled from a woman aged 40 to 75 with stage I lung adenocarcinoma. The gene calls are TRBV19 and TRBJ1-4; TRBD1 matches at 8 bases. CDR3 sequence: CASSSGTGYKNEKLFF. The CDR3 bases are TGTGCCAGTAGTTCCGGGACAGGATACAAGAATGAAAAACTGTTTTTT. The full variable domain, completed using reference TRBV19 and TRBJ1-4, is DGGITQSPKYLFRKEGQNVTLSCEQNLNHDAMYWYRQDPGQGLRLIYYSQIVNDFQKGDIAEGYSVSREKKESFPLTVTSAQKNPTAFYLCASSSGTGYKNEKLFFGSGTQLSVL.